What follows describes a single TCR beta chain. Its antigen remains unidentified. At one end, the junction sequence differs from germline, possibly due to a read error. The sample belongs to a study of T cells in localized non-small cell lung cancer. The study's findings and limits: Adjacent lung held a median around 60 of the top 100 tumor clones.

This CDR3 is built from 15 residues. The germline V gene has CDR1 KGHSH and CDR2 LQKENI. Libraries were prepared by immunoSEQ multiplex PCR; TCRdb keeps only in-frame clonotypes and omits some of them. The repertoire holds about 4,500 clones, with less than 40% as singletons. The starting material was lung tumor tissue, obtained before any cancer treatment. The genes are TRBV18 and TRBJ2-5; D is perhaps TRBD2 (5 bases). The TCR comes from an older male donor with stage I lung adenocarcinoma. The CDR3: CASSPRGTVQETQYF. The CDR3 DNA is TGTGCCAGCTCGCCACGGGGAACGGTGCAAGAGACCCAGTACTTC.